This entry is about one T cell receptor (beta chain). This specimen belongs to a study of T cell repertoires in cytomegalovirus infection. TCRdb recomputed calls from the reads with MiXCR, one row per CDR3 protein. The repertoire includes roughly 720,000 distinct CDR3 sequences, 35% of them detected once, and 2.8% sits in the top ten. CDR1 is ENHRY and CDR2 is SYGVKD in the germline V gene. V lost 0 bases and J 0 bases, leaving 6 bases between the germline ends. This CDR3 has 14 amino acids. The material sequenced was PBMCs. The rearrangement joins TRBV10-3 to TRBJ2-7; D is unresolved. This clonotype originated in a human donor in good health (CMV status not recorded). Some clones in this sample may be carry-over from other donors' samples. The DNA for the CDR3 is TGTGCCATCAGTGAGTCACCAGGCTCCTACGAGCAGTACTTC. This encodes CAISESPGSYEQYF.